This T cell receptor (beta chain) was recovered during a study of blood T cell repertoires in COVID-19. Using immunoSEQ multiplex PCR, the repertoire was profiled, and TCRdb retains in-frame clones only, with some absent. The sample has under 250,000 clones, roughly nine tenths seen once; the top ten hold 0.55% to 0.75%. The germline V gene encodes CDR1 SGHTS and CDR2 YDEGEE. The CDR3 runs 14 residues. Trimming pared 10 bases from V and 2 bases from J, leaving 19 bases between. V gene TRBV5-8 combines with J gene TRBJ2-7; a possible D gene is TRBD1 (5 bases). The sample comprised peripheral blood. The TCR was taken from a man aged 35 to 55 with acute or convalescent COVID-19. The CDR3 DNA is TGTGCCGGCGAGCAGGACAAGCCTCCCTACGAGCAGTACTTC. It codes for CAGEQDKPPYEQYF.